The rows below give T cell receptor beta chains drawn from one sample of a study of T cells in Graves' hyperthyroidism and ophthalmopathy. From the multiplex PCR reads, TCRdb called clonotypes with MiXCR, one entry per CDR3 protein. The sample holds about 710,000 distinct CDR3 sequences, about a sixth seen once. The specimen was blood. All receptors come from a man aged 18 to 35 with Graves' hyperthyroidism. Each CDR3 is given with its conserved first and last residue. Not every row has a clone size; where given, it reads once, few, many or a size class.

CASSQEPRNTEAFF,NA,TRBJ1-1,TRBV4-1
CARQAGPNYGYTF,few,TRBJ1-2,TRBV28
CASSYTVNQPQHF,few,TRBJ1-5,TRBV7-8
CASSYSLFGQETQYF,few,TRBJ2-5,TRBV6-4
CAWEAGTIGASEQFF,many,TRBJ2-1,TRBV30
CASSPPTRAGELFF,NA,TRBJ2-2,TRBV11-3
CASSIDGTSGRLDEQFF,many,TRBJ2-1,TRBV11-3
CASSDLAEETRDEQYF,NA,TRBJ2-7,TRBV7-9
CSARFRDSSYGYTF,NA,TRBJ1-2,TRBV20-1
CASSLGSFAKNIQYF,few,TRBJ2-4,TRBV5-8
CASSYTSGRVYEQYF,many,TRBJ2-7,TRBV6-2/TRBV6-3
CASSLGQGVINEQYF,few,TRBJ2-7,TRBV7-8
CSARDRGDNEQFF,NA,TRBJ2-1,TRBV20-1
CATASGIGKTQYF,many,TRBJ2-5,TRBV3-1
CASSTILRPQETQYF,NA,TRBJ2-5,TRBV28
CASSLGWTATDTQYF,many,TRBJ2-3,TRBV11-2
CASGFRETQYF,many,TRBJ2-5,TRBV6-1
CASSSPRQGRFGNQPQHF,many,TRBJ1-5,TRBV7-8
CSARDLRERDEQYF,many,TRBJ2-7,TRBV20-1
CASSTARGPDTQYF,once,TRBJ2-3,TRBV12-3/TRBV12-4
CAGQGLAGDEQFF,many,TRBJ2-1,TRBV2
CASSLSPSGSYEQYF,many,TRBJ2-7,TRBV12-3/TRBV12-4
CASSEIQGPQSYTF,NA,TRBJ1-2,TRBV11-2
CASSNLGDLRSEAFF,many,TRBJ1-1,TRBV2
CASSPDRGVSQYF,many,TRBJ2-3,TRBV18
CSLGQPNEQFF,many,TRBJ2-1,TRBV20-1
CAWTTGQGKFTDTQYF,many,TRBJ2-3,TRBV30
CASSPPRGYNEQFF,NA,TRBJ2-1,TRBV7-9
CASSFGPYNEQFF,few,TRBJ2-1,TRBV27
CASSQDAGTGGWSDTQYF,few,TRBJ2-3,TRBV3-1
CASSVAWISYNEQFF,few,TRBJ2-1,TRBV9
CASSQEGTAYNEQFF,many,TRBJ2-1,TRBV3-1
CASSQFPDYEQYF,NA,TRBJ2-7,TRBV4-1
CASSPGNEQFF,many,TRBJ2-1,TRBV18
CASSPPGLAGITGELFF,NA,TRBJ2-2,TRBV5-1
CSARKGTHNSPLHF,few,TRBJ1-6,TRBV20-1
CASSSVGLISYNEQFF,NA,TRBJ2-1,TRBV6-9
CASSASSGELTYEQYF,many,TRBJ2-7,TRBV27
CASSSQGTTNTGELFF,many,TRBJ2-2,TRBV2
CAIRGTSGNGQYF,many,TRBJ2-7,TRBV10-3
CASSLSYSSNQPQHF,many,TRBJ1-5,TRBV11-2
CASSLDRGAASGETQYF,many,TRBJ2-5,TRBV11-2
CASSDRQAEAFF,many,TRBJ1-1,TRBV2
CASSTGHPNQPQHF,few,TRBJ1-5,TRBV7-9
CSARRGVTLQNSPLHF,NA,TRBJ1-6,TRBV20-1
CASSTGLAGGPAYNEQFF,NA,TRBJ2-1,TRBV19
CASSAEGTYNEQFF,many,TRBJ2-1,TRBV2
CASSWLPSGEQYF,many,TRBJ2-7,TRBV28
CASSLRSSGDYNEQFF,NA,TRBJ2-1,TRBV5-1
CASSHPPSGTTGELFF,few,TRBJ2-2,TRBV4-2
CASSDESGYEQYF,many,TRBJ2-7,TRBV2
CASSNGHLYEQYF,few,TRBJ2-7,TRBV19
CASSLGSGRGLGETQYF,NA,TRBJ2-5,TRBV7-3
CASSPTGGSTGELFF,NA,TRBJ2-2,TRBV14
CASSVGFKRTDTQYF,few,TRBJ2-3,TRBV9
CASSQGARRGSEAFF,many,TRBJ1-1,TRBV18
CASSPDSSGLYNEQFF,few,TRBJ2-1,TRBV7-3
CASRTTLAGMNTEAFF,NA,TRBJ1-1,TRBV12-3/TRBV12-4
CASSRQPQHF,NA,TRBJ1-5,TRBV6-1